Listed below are T cell receptor beta chains from one sample, sequenced in a study of tumor-infiltrating lymphocytes in oesophageal squamous cell carcinoma. TCRdb re-analysed the PCR reads in MiXCR, keeping a single row per CDR3 protein. Of approximately 10,000 distinct CDR3 sequences listed, around 56% were seen once; the top ten hold 15% to 20%. The specimen sequenced was esophageal tumor tissue. The receptors come from a female donor with esophageal squamous cell carcinoma. CDR3s include the opening cysteine and the closing phenylalanine or tryptophan. D genes are given only for firm matches.

V gene: TRBV5-6
D gene: NA
CDR3 protein: CASSLYRNTEAFF

V gene: TRBV7-3
D gene: NA
CDR3 protein: CASPEINTGELFF

V gene: TRBV7-2
D gene: NA
CDR3 protein: CASSLGQRQETQYF

V gene: TRBV5-1
D gene: TRBD1
CDR3 protein: CASSLAEGAGGELFF

V gene: TRBV10-2
D gene: TRBD1
CDR3 protein: CASSLTGGPYEQYF

V gene: TRBV6-2/TRBV6-3
D gene: TRBD2
CDR3 protein: CASSRSPLTSGYIPRYQETQYF

V gene: TRBV7-2
D gene: TRBD2
CDR3 protein: CASSLLAGVGEQYF

V gene: TRBV18
D gene: TRBD1
CDR3 protein: CASSPGRDRGSDEQFF

V gene: TRBV7-8
D gene: TRBD2
CDR3 protein: CASSLFRVGERGRAGEQFF

V gene: TRBV5-5
D gene: NA
CDR3 protein: CASSLEVRVTQYF

V gene: TRBV6-1
D gene: TRBD1
CDR3 protein: CATPSGTDYNEQFF

V gene: TRBV7-2
D gene: NA
CDR3 protein: CASSLDITYSNQPQHF

V gene: TRBV7-3
D gene: NA
CDR3 protein: CASSLLLVFRNEQFF

V gene: TRBV15
D gene: NA
CDR3 protein: CATSRGSAGSQFF

V gene: TRBV7-3
D gene: NA
CDR3 protein: CASSPYVLGNEQFF

V gene: TRBV7-3
D gene: TRBD2
CDR3 protein: CASSLAGGAHNEQFF

V gene: TRBV7-3
D gene: NA
CDR3 protein: CASSLSGGGYEQYF

V gene: TRBV7-2
D gene: NA
CDR3 protein: CASAEGGSAQETQYF

V gene: TRBV28
D gene: NA
CDR3 protein: CASSQHPGQTYEQYF

V gene: TRBV5-6
D gene: TRBD1
CDR3 protein: CASRDRTKETQYF

V gene: TRBV7-9
D gene: NA
CDR3 protein: CASSFYRNEQFF

V gene: TRBV6-1
D gene: NA
CDR3 protein: CASRKRDGYEQYF

V gene: TRBV7-6
D gene: NA
CDR3 protein: CASSLATVMNTEAFF

V gene: TRBV7-2
D gene: NA
CDR3 protein: CASSLARADTQYF

V gene: TRBV7-6
D gene: TRBD1
CDR3 protein: CASSQGDLNEQFF

V gene: TRBV6-8
D gene: NA
CDR3 protein: CASSRDGNTGELFF

V gene: TRBV7-8
D gene: TRBD1
CDR3 protein: CASSRLPGQGWETQYF

V gene: TRBV7-8
D gene: TRBD1
CDR3 protein: CASSLEQGFYGYTF

V gene: TRBV7-8
D gene: TRBD2
CDR3 protein: CASSLARAGGRVLYEQFF

V gene: TRBV2
D gene: NA
CDR3 protein: CASSDRSVRGAIKNIQYF

V gene: TRBV11-2
D gene: TRBD2
CDR3 protein: CASSLAGTSGGVEQFF

V gene: TRBV28
D gene: NA
CDR3 protein: CASTPPRGKLFF

V gene: TRBV11-3
D gene: NA
CDR3 protein: CASSMGAGETDTQYF

V gene: TRBV2
D gene: NA
CDR3 protein: CASRGGGETQYF

V gene: TRBV11-2
D gene: NA
CDR3 protein: CASSLATGETQYF

V gene: TRBV7-2
D gene: TRBD1
CDR3 protein: CASSLGQGVLETQYF

V gene: TRBV7-3
D gene: NA
CDR3 protein: CASSLEGSEQFF

V gene: TRBV7-3
D gene: TRBD2
CDR3 protein: CASSRWAGEGNEQFF

V gene: TRBV7-2
D gene: NA
CDR3 protein: CASSLARIGLGSSYNEQFF

V gene: TRBV7-6
D gene: NA
CDR3 protein: CASSSSRLDTQYF

V gene: TRBV6-2/TRBV6-3
D gene: NA
CDR3 protein: CASSPDHRRYNEQFF

V gene: TRBV12-3/TRBV12-4
D gene: NA
CDR3 protein: CASSFGAGYGYTF